The entry below gives a single TCR beta chain sequence along with its context. Antigen specificity is unknown. The sample is drawn from a study of T cell repertoires in cytomegalovirus infection. Study findings and constraints: Ex vivo responses were dominated by HLA-C-restricted CMV-specific TCR beta clonotypes.

One entry per CDR3 protein, called by TCRdb with MiXCR from the reads. The table records approximately 100,000 distinct CDR3 sequences, 23% of them present only once. This CDR3 is 12 amino acids long. The V and J ends lost 4 bases and 10 bases respectively, with 11 bases between them. In germline, CDR1 is MGHDK, CDR2 SYGVNS. This TCR was sampled from a human donor in good health (CMV status not recorded). Some clones in this sample may be carry-over from other donors' samples. Sequenced: CD8+ T cells from PBMCs. The chain recombines TRBV25-1 with TRBJ2-1; D is perhaps TRBD1 (6 bases). The CDR3 DNA reads as TGTGCCAGCAGTGCCCAGGGGATGGAGCAGTTCTTC. Protein product: CASSAQGMEQFF.